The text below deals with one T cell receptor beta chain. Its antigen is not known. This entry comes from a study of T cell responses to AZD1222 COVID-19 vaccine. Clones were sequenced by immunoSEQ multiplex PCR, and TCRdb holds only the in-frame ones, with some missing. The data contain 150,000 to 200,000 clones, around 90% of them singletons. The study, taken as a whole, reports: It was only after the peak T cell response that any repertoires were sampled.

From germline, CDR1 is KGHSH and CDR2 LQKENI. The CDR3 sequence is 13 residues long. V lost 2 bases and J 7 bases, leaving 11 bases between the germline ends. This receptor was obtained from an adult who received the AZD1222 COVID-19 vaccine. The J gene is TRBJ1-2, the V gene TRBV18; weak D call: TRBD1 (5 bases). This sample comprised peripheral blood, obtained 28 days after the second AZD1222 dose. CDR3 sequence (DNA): TGTGCCAGCTCACCAGCCAGGGAAAGTGGCTACACCTTC. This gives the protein CASSPARESGYTF.